The next 30 T cell receptor beta chains were all read from a single sample in a study of shared clonotypes between healthy human individuals. Sequencing was performed with immunoSEQ multiplex PCR; in TCRdb, only in-frame clones are kept and a portion is missing. This sample has a few hundred thousand clones, with around 79% found just once. The specimen was PBMCs. These receptors came from a woman between 35 and 50 years old in good health. Some clones in this sample may be carry-over from other donors' samples.

This clone has only a few counts. This sequence joins TRBV4-3 and TRBJ2-3, with 7 bases that match TRBD1. This CDR3 spans 18 amino acids. V gave up 3 bases and J gave up 1 base; unmatched junction bases: 13. Germline CDR1 and CDR2: LGHNA and YSLEER. CDR3 protein: CASSQSSSRQGRTDTQYF. CDR3 nucleotides: TGCGCCAGCAGCCAGAGCTCGAGCCGACAGGGCCGCACAGATACGCAGTATTTT.

The chain recombines TRBV7-9 with TRBJ2-1, with TRBD2 matching over 10 bases. The V and J ends lost 3 bases and 2 bases, in that order; junction bases with no gene match: 7. CDR3 length: 17 amino acids. The V gene's germline CDR1 is SEHNR and CDR2 FQNEAQ (reference sequence). CDR3 amino acids: CASSFETSGRAYNEQFF. In DNA form, the CDR3 reads TGTGCCAGCAGCTTTGAGACCAGCGGGAGGGCCTACAATGAGCAGTTCTTC.

The chain uses TRBV2 and TRBJ2-5, with D tentatively TRBD1 or TRBD2 (5 bases each). CDR1 SNHLY and CDR2 FYNNEI come from the germline V gene. This CDR3 comprises 15 residues. V gave up 0 bases and J gave up 5 bases, with 13 bases separating them. CDR3 sequence (DNA): TGTGCCAGCAGTGAAGCGCTTCTGAGGGGTGAGACCCAGTACTTC. Amino acids: CASSEALLRGETQYF.

The chain has TRBV18 and TRBJ2-5, with 7 bases matching TRBD1. Germline V gene sequence: CDR1 KGHSH, CDR2 LQKENI. This CDR3 has 13 amino acids. V shed 3 bases, J shed 5 bases, and the junction held 3 bases outside the gene matches. For the CDR3, the DNA is TGTGCCAGCTCACCGACAGGGCTGGAGACCCAGTACTTC. Its protein is CASSPTGLETQYF.

V and J are TRBV19 and TRBJ2-7, with D possibly matching TRBD1 (5 bases). The CDR3 has 15 amino acids. Between the trimmed V and J ends, which lost 1 base and 0 bases, there was a span of 10 bases. Germline lookup yields CDR1 LNHDA and CDR2 SQIVND (reference sequence). CDR3 residues: CASSIGPGNSYEQYF. DNA for the CDR3: TGTGCCAGTAGTATAGGACCAGGGAACTCCTACGAGCAGTACTTC.

This clone was seen more than once but under ten times. V and J are TRBV19 and TRBJ2-1, with TRBD2 matching 9 bases. J was trimmed by 9 bases and V by 3 bases; bases with no gene match: 6. The length of the CDR3 is 14 residues. CDR1 is LNHDA, CDR2 SQIVND, per germline (reference sequence). Here the CDR3 reads CASSMGLAGGEQFF. The CDR3 region has the DNA TGTGCCAGTAGTATGGGACTAGCAGGGGGTGAGCAGTTCTTC.

This clone was picked up a small number of times. The V call is TRBV18, the J call TRBJ2-7, with 8 positions matching TRBD1. The V and J ends lost 4 bases and 6 bases, in that order; junction bases with no gene match: 11. The germline V gene has CDR1 KGHSH and CDR2 LQKENI. This CDR3 contains 15 residues. The CDR3 region has the DNA TGTGCCAGCTCACGTGAAGGACAGGGATGGGGCGAGCAGTACTTC. Its protein product is CASSREGQGWGEQYF.

This chain connects TRBV6-5 to TRBJ1-4, with D possibly TRBD1 on 6 matching bases. This CDR3 contains 14 residues. From germline, CDR1 is MNHEY and CDR2 SVGAGI. V was trimmed by 5 bases and J by 0 bases, leaving 7 bases between them. The chain's CDR3 is CASSRQATNEKLFF. For the CDR3, the DNA is TGTGCCAGCAGTCGACAGGCAACTAATGAAAAACTGTTTTTT.

Note on this clone: This may stem from a read error, because a much larger clone lies one nucleotide away. Other DNA sequences from this sample encode an identical CDR3 as well. The chain recombines TRBV4-2 with TRBJ2-7; 9 bases match TRBD2. Germline lookup yields CDR1 LGHNA and CDR2 YNFKEQ. The CDR3 covers 20 residues. V gave up 2 bases and J gave up 7 bases; unmatched junction bases: 24. The CDR3 region has the DNA TGTGCCAGCAGCCAAAAATTCGGATGGTCAGTAGCGGGAGTAGTAGTAGAGCAGTACTTC. Protein sequence: CASSQKFGWSVAGVVVEQYF.

The chain is built from TRBV28 and TRBJ1-4; D is possibly TRBD1 (5 bases). The length of the CDR3 is 14 residues. Germline CDR1 reads MDHEN; CDR2 reads SYDVKM. V lost 6 bases and J 7 bases, leaving 15 bases between the germline ends. This CDR3 is CASRTGGYGEKLFF. The CDR3 bases are TGTGCCAGCAGGACCGGGGGGTACGGTGAAAAACTGTTTTTT.

The CDR3 coding sequence is TGTGCCAGCAGCCCGGCTTCGGGCGCTGGGGCCAACGTCCTGACTTTC. It translates to CASSPASGAGANVLTF. V is TRBV7-2 and J is TRBJ2-6; D remains unclear. The germline V and J ends were trimmed by 5 bases and 2 bases, with 13 bases remaining between them. Germline V gives CDR1 SGHTA, CDR2 FQGNSA. The CDR3 loop spans 16 amino acids.

V usage is TRBV6-1 and J usage is TRBJ2-1, with TRBD2 matching over 9 bases. With V trimmed by 1 base and J by 6 bases, 4 bases remained unmatched. The germline V gene encodes CDR1 MNHNS and CDR2 SASEGT. The CDR3 has 15 amino acids. The CDR3 bases are TGTGCCAGCAGTGAAGTGGCGGGAGGGTTCAATGAGCAGTTCTTC. This codes for CASSEVAGGFNEQFF.

This clone was seen a few times. V is TRBV4-1 and J is TRBJ1-5, with D unclear. Germline V CDR1 and CDR2: MGHRA, YSYEKL. V gave up 4 bases and J gave up 5 bases, with 15 bases separating them. CDR3 size: 15 residues. CDR3 region: CASSLSGQVDQPQHF. CDR3 in DNA: TGCGCCAGCAGCCTCAGCGGGCAGGTAGATCAGCCCCAGCATTTT.

This clone has a single count. This chain uses TRBV5-1 with TRBJ1-3; the match to TRBD1 covers 8 bases. CDR1 is SGHRS and CDR2 is YFSETQ in the germline V gene. The CDR3 spans 16 residues. The J segment lost 0 bases and the V segment lost 3 bases, leaving 5 bases of the junction unmatched. CDR3 amino acids: CASSSNDRGSGNTIYF. CDR3 DNA: TGCGCCAGCAGCTCAAATGACAGGGGCTCTGGAAACACCATATATTTT.

In regard to this clone: This sample includes further DNA sequences coding for the same CDR3. This rearrangement joins TRBV28 to TRBJ2-7; D not certain. From germline, CDR1 is MDHEN and CDR2 SYDVKM. Trimming removed 4 bases at V and 1 base at J, with 5 bases between. The CDR3 spans 12 residues. The CDR3 nucleotides are TGTGCCAGCAGTTCCCGTTCCTACGAGCAGTACTTC. Translation gives CASSSRSYEQYF. The full variable domain, its missing parts supplied by reference TRBV28 and TRBJ2-7, is DVKVTQSSRYLVKRTGEKVFLECVQDMDHENMFWYRQDPGLGLRLIYFSYDVKMKEKGDIPEGYSVSREKKERFSLILESASTNQTSMYLCASSSRSYEQYFGPGTRLTVT.

J is TRBJ1-3 and V is TRBV18; D perhaps matches TRBD1 (5 bases). The V and J ends lost 8 bases and 0 bases respectively, with 17 bases between them. This CDR3 region has 16 residues. Germline loops: CDR1 KGHSH, CDR2 LQKENI. The CDR3: CASQRDGAISGNTIYF. The CDR3, as DNA: TGTGCCAGCCAGAGAGACGGGGCAATCTCTGGAAACACCATATATTTT.

The genes are TRBV27 and TRBJ2-3; TRBD2 matches at 15 bases. Losses at the gene ends were 4 bases for V and 3 bases for J; bases not matched to a gene: 8. Per germline, CDR1 MNHEY and CDR2 SMNVEV (reference sequence). The CDR3 is 18 residues long. The CDR3 region has the DNA TGTGCCAGCAGTTCTGGGACTAGCGGGAGGATGGGGACAGATACGCAGTATTTT. This encodes CASSSGTSGRMGTDTQYF.

This clone has just a few counts. The rearrangement joins TRBV27 to TRBJ2-5; 9 bases line up with TRBD2. Trimming cost V 8 bases and J 4 bases; bases outside gene matches: 11. The CDR3 is 15 residues long. Per the germline V gene, CDR1 is MNHEY and CDR2 is SMNVEV (reference sequence). The CDR3 bases are TGTGCCAGCGTGGTAGCGGGAGCCGGGGTAGAGACCCAGTACTTC. Its translation is CASVVAGAGVETQYF.

This clone was seen only a few times. CDR3 sequence: CASRDLYGYTF. The CDR3 DNA is TGTGCCAGCAGGGACCTCTATGGCTACACCTTC. The chain uses TRBV28 and TRBJ1-2; no firm D call. Germline CDR1 is MDHEN and CDR2 is SYDVKM. Trimming stripped 6 bases from V and 4 bases from J, with 6 bases between. The CDR3 is 11 amino acids.

This clone appeared once. The rearrangement joins TRBV28 to TRBJ1-1, with 8 bases identical to TRBD1. With 5 bases clipped from V and 4 bases from J, the junction kept 6 bases outside the gene matches. Germline CDR1 and CDR2: MDHEN and SYDVKM. The CDR3 runs to 14 residues. The CDR3 here is CASSRQGFGTEAFF. The CDR3 DNA sequence: TGTGCCAGCAGTAGACAGGGGTTCGGCACTGAAGCTTTCTTT.

The gene calls are TRBV7-9 and TRBJ1-2; TRBD1 aligns across 12 bases. Germline V gene lookup returns CDR1 SEHNR and CDR2 FQNEAQ (reference sequence). CDR3 size: 16 residues. With V trimmed by 5 bases and J by 6 bases, 10 bases remained unmatched. The CDR3 region has the DNA TGTGCCAGCAGCGCATATACCGGGACAGGGGGCCATGGCTACACCTTC. This codes for CASSAYTGTGGHGYTF.

The chain combines TRBV29-1 with TRBJ1-4, with 10 nucleotides matching TRBD1. The J segment lost 8 bases and the V segment lost 7 bases, leaving 7 bases of the junction unmatched. The CDR3 contains 13 residues. Germline V gives CDR1 SQVTM, CDR2 ANQGSEA. The CDR3 DNA is TGCAGCGCCCGACAGGGGGCAGGAGAAAAACTGTTTTTT. Its protein is CSARQGAGEKLFF.

The chain employs TRBV6-5 and TRBJ2-7; TRBD2 matches 7 bases. This CDR3 has 15 amino acids. Germline V gene sequence: CDR1 MNHEY, CDR2 SVGAGI. Trimming cost V 2 bases and J 3 bases; bases outside gene matches: 7. The CDR3 sequence: CASSYGEGFHYEQYF. CDR3 nucleotide sequence: TGTGCCAGCAGTTACGGGGAGGGGTTCCACTACGAGCAGTACTTC.

This clone was detected a few times. The chain joins TRBV6-4 to TRBJ2-3; 7 nucleotides line up with TRBD2. The CDR3 loop spans 16 amino acids. Germline loops: CDR1 MRHNA, CDR2 SNTAGT. The V gene end was trimmed by 5 bases and the J gene end by 1 base; junction bases not matched to a gene: 9. The CDR3: CASSPGEGRGTDTQYF. CDR3 DNA: TGTGCCAGCAGTCCGGGGGAGGGCCGGGGCACAGATACGCAGTATTTT.

The chain is built from TRBV19 and TRBJ2-5; no clear D. In germline, CDR1 is LNHDA, CDR2 SQIVND (reference sequence). V was trimmed by 5 bases and J by 3 bases, leaving 7 bases between them. The CDR3 totals 12 residues. CDR3 DNA sequence: TGTGCCAGTAGTGGTCTGGAAGAGACCCAGTACTTC. Translated: CASSGLEETQYF.

The rearrangement uses TRBV30 and TRBJ2-7; D ambiguous. This CDR3 has 13 residues. The V end lost 2 bases, the J end lost 7 bases, and 15 bases lay between the germline ends. The V gene's germline CDR1 is GTSNPN and CDR2 SVGIG (reference sequence). The DNA of the CDR3 is TGTGCCTGGAGTCGGACGGATGTAGGGGAGCAGTACTTC. The encoded protein is CAWSRTDVGEQYF.

The CDR3: CASSVSGGRERNEQFF. The CDR3, as DNA: TGTGCCAGCAGCGTCTCAGGCGGGAGGGAACGCAATGAGCAGTTCTTC. The chain carries TRBV9 and TRBJ2-1; 9 bases fit TRBD2. The CDR3 length is 16 residues. The junction had 9 bases not matched to a gene; V was cut back by 2 bases and J by 6 bases. From germline, CDR1 is SGDLS and CDR2 YYNGEE.

This chain uses TRBV4-2 with TRBJ2-5, with 14 positions matching TRBD2. Gene TRBJ2-7 matches the end of the DNA better, so the J call may be wrong. Germline assignment: CDR1 LGHNA and CDR2 YNFKEQ. CDR3 length: 15 residues. The DNA for the CDR3 is TGTGCCAGCAGCCACGGGACTAGCGGGAGCTACGAGCAGTACTTC. Protein: CASSHGTSGSYEQYF.

The chain carries TRBV6-1 and TRBJ1-5; the match to TRBD1 covers 8 bases. This CDR3 is built from 15 residues. J was trimmed by 0 bases and V by 6 bases; bases with no gene match: 4. Germline-derived CDR1 and CDR2 are MNHNS and SASEGT. The CDR3 loop is CASRAGQVSNQPQHF. CDR3 nucleotides: TGTGCCAGCAGGGCGGGACAGGTTAGCAATCAGCCCCAGCATTTT.

The chain links TRBV14 to TRBJ2-7; D may be TRBD2 (5 bases). The CDR3 spans 13 residues. Trimming stripped 1 base from V and 6 bases from J, with 10 bases between. Germline CDR1 and CDR2: SGHDN and FVKESK. DNA of the CDR3: TGTGCCAGCAGCCAAGTGGCAGGAGGCGAGCAGTACTTC. Its translation: CASSQVAGGEQYF.